The present T cell receptor beta chain was sequenced within a study of shared clonotypes between healthy human individuals. The junction had 8 bases not matched to a gene; V was cut back by 0 bases and J by 7 bases. Germline V CDR1 and CDR2: LGHNA, YSLEER. The CDR3 is made up of 16 amino acids. Repertoires were generated with immunoSEQ multiplex PCR, while TCRdb's copy carries only in-frame clones and drops some. Of 2,100,000 or so clones in the sample, around 95% were seen once. The clonotype comes from a man aged 18 to 35 in good health. The sample taken for sequencing was naive CD4+ T cells sorted from blood. Documented subset: CD45RA+ positively selected. V is TRBV4-3 and J is TRBJ2-2; 7 bases map to TRBD2. CDR3 nucleotides: TGCGCCAGCAGCCAAGATCCCAGCGGGATAATCGGGGAGCTGTTTTTT. Its translation is CASSQDPSGIIGELFF.